This passage covers 31 T cell receptor beta chains from one sample sequenced in a study of cytomegalovirus exposure and HLA in healthy donors. Data came from immunoSEQ multiplex PCR; TCRdb stores just in-frame clones and leaves some out. The sample lists hundreds of thousands of clones; approximately 88% were seen once. The sequenced material came from PBMCs. These receptors were obtained from a woman aged 25-40 years in good health and CMV-seropositive.

This clone was detected only a few times. This rearrangement joins TRBV28 to TRBJ1-2; D is unclear. The germline gives CDR1 MDHEN, CDR2 SYDVKM. Trimming shortened V by 3 bases and J by 8 bases, and 19 bases separated the two germline ends. The CDR3 extends over 15 amino acids. CDR3 nucleotide sequence: TGTGCCAGCAGTTTCCCTCGACCTCCGGGCCAGGGCTACACCTTC. This gives the protein CASSFPRPPGQGYTF.

The chain employs TRBV15 and TRBJ2-7; D gene ambiguous. CDR3 length: 13 amino acids. Trimming removed 0 bases from V and 0 bases from J, with 3 bases in between. Looked up from germline, CDR1 is LNHNV and CDR2 is YYDKDF (reference sequence). The CDR3 here is CATSRDPSYEQYF. DNA for the CDR3: TGTGCCACCAGCAGAGATCCCTCCTACGAGCAGTACTTC.

The V call is TRBV5-1, the J call TRBJ1-2, with D possibly TRBD1 on 5 matching bases. Between the trimmed V and J ends, which lost 3 bases and 4 bases, there was a span of 10 bases. The CDR3 is 13 amino acids. The germline CDR1 and CDR2 sequences are SGHRS and YFSETQ. This CDR3 is CASSSSGTYGYTF. The CDR3 DNA is TGCGCCAGCAGCTCCTCGGGGACCTATGGCTACACCTTC. The complete variable domain, with remaining parts taken from reference TRBV5-1 and TRBJ1-2, reads KAGVTQTPRYLIKTRGQQVTLSCSPISGHRSVSWYQQTPGQGLQFLFEYFSETQRNKGNFPGRFSGRQFSNSRSEMNVSTLELGDSALYLCASSSSGTYGYTFGSGTRLTVV.

The chain combines TRBV10-1 with TRBJ1-1; D possibly corresponds to TRBD1 (6 bases). Germline V gene lookup returns CDR1 WNHNN and CDR2 SYGVQD (reference sequence). CDR3 length: 14 residues. Trimming left V 3 bases short and J 3 bases short, with 11 bases between. The CDR3 nucleotides read TGCGCCAGCAGTGACCCAGGGGCGGACACTGAAGCTTTCTTT. Its protein product is CASSDPGADTEAFF.

The rearrangement uses TRBV4-1 and TRBJ1-5, with no clear D. CDR1 MGHRA and CDR2 YSYEKL come from the germline V gene. CDR3 length: 13 residues. Deletions cut 2 bases from V and 4 bases from J, with 6 bases between. In DNA, the CDR3 is TGCGCCAGCAGCCAAACGCGTAATCAGCCCCAGCATTTT. Its translation is CASSQTRNQPQHF.

In this sample, this clone turned up once. This chain links TRBV20-1 with TRBJ2-2; D remains ambiguous. Germline CDR1 reads DFQATT; CDR2 reads SNEGSKA (reference sequence). The CDR3 is made up of 11 amino acids. V was trimmed by 3 bases and J by 8 bases, leaving 7 bases between them. The CDR3 DNA sequence: TGCAGTGCTAGTAGGTTTGGGGAGCTGTTTTTT. Protein product: CSASRFGELFF.

In nucleotides, the CDR3 is TGTGCCAGTAGCTGGACAGGGGTTGACAACAATCAGCCCCAGCATTTT. It specifies CASSWTGVDNNQPQHF. The rearrangement joins TRBV19 to TRBJ1-5; 9 bases match TRBD1. V trimming: 6 bases; J trimming: 3 bases; junction bases outside the gene matches: 9. Per the germline V gene, CDR1 is LNHDA and CDR2 is SQIVND (reference sequence). The CDR3 extends over 16 amino acids.

This chain links TRBV12-5 with TRBJ2-1; D is perhaps TRBD1 (5 bases). The CDR3 extends over 12 amino acids. The germline CDR1 and CDR2 sequences are LGHNT and FRNRAP. V was clipped by 1 base and J by 10 bases, with 8 bases between them. The CDR3 sequence: CASGLGHREQFF. CDR3 DNA sequence: TGTGCTAGTGGTTTGGGCCACAGGGAGCAGTTCTTC.

The CDR3 nucleotides read TGTGCCAGCAGTCTAGGGTCCGGGAGCAATCAGCCCCAGCATTTT. It codes for CASSLGSGSNQPQHF. The genes are TRBV7-8 and TRBJ1-5; no clear D gene. V was cut by 6 bases and J by 1 base, with 13 bases left in between. CDR1 SGHVS and CDR2 FQNEAQ come from the germline V gene. CDR3 length equals 15 residues.

The chain uses TRBV18 and TRBJ2-7; D unclear. Trimming left V 1 base short and J 3 bases short, with 7 bases between. This CDR3 spans 13 amino acids. Germline values: CDR1 KGHSH, CDR2 LQKENI. The CDR3 nucleotides are TGTGCCAGCTCACCACGGCAGAACTACGAGCAGTACTTC. Protein product: CASSPRQNYEQYF.

This sequence joins TRBV5-1 and TRBJ2-3, with D uncertain. V was trimmed by 7 bases and J by 3 bases, leaving 6 bases between them. This CDR3 spans 11 amino acids. The V gene's germline CDR1 is SGHRS and CDR2 YFSETQ. The chain's CDR3 is CASYLTDTQYF. In nucleotides, the CDR3 is TGCGCCAGCTACCTTACAGATACGCAGTATTTT. The entire variable domain, with the rest obtained from reference TRBV5-1 and TRBJ2-3, is as follows: KAGVTQTPRYLIKTRGQQVTLSCSPISGHRSVSWYQQTPGQGLQFLFEYFSETQRNKGNFPGRFSGRQFSNSRSEMNVSTLELGDSALYLCASYLTDTQYFGPGTRLTVL.

The J gene is TRBJ1-1, the V gene TRBV30; D is possibly TRBD1 (5 bases). The V end was cut by 1 base, the J end by 11 bases, with 20 bases between. This CDR3 has 14 residues. CDR1 and CDR2 (germline): GTSNPN, SVGIG (reference sequence). CDR3 coding DNA: TGTGCCTGGAGTGACAACGGGGGGATGATGGGGGCTTTCTTT. Amino acids: CAWSDNGGMMGAFF.

The chain has TRBV7-9 and TRBJ1-3; D ambiguous. V shed 1 base and J shed 0 bases, with 13 bases lying between them. In germline, CDR1 is SEHNR, CDR2 FQNEAQ (reference sequence). CDR3 length equals 17 residues. CDR3 sequence (DNA): TGTGCCAGCAGCTTAGATTTGTCTTCAAGCTCTGGAAACACCATATATTTT. It codes for CASSLDLSSSSGNTIYF.

The gene calls are TRBV4-3 and TRBJ2-3; TRBD2 is a possible D gene (5 bases). CDR1 and CDR2 (germline): LGHNA, YSLEER. This CDR3 has 13 residues. Trimming cost V 4 bases and J 6 bases, with 11 bases left between them. The CDR3 DNA reads TGCGCCAGCAGCCGGCGGGCGGGCGATACGCAGTATTTT. Translating it yields CASSRRAGDTQYF.

V and J are TRBV30 and TRBJ2-7; D ambiguous. Trimming pared 6 bases from V and 2 bases from J, leaving 8 bases between. From germline, CDR1 is GTSNPN and CDR2 SVGIG (reference sequence). The CDR3 runs to 11 residues. The CDR3: CACLNTYEQYF. In DNA, the CDR3 is TGTGCCTGCTTGAATACCTACGAGCAGTACTTC.

The rearrangement links TRBV5-4 to TRBJ2-3; 9 nucleotides align to TRBD1. CDR3 size: 15 residues. Per germline, CDR1 SGHNT and CDR2 YYREEE (reference sequence). The V gene end was trimmed by 0 bases and the J gene end by 1 base; junction bases not matched to a gene: 0. The CDR3 coding sequence is TGTGCCAGCAGCTTGGGACAGGGGGGCACAGATACGCAGTATTTT. Encoded protein: CASSLGQGGTDTQYF.

The rearrangement links TRBV6-6 to TRBJ2-7; D might be TRBD1 or TRBD2, each matching 5 bases. CDR1 is MNHNY and CDR2 is SVGAGI in the germline V gene (reference sequence). The germline V and J ends were trimmed by 2 bases and 4 bases, with 12 bases remaining between them. The CDR3 length is 14 residues. The DNA for the CDR3 is TGTGCCAGCAGTTACACCGAGGGGATTTACGAGCAGTACTTC. This translates into CASSYTEGIYEQYF.

The chain has TRBV7-9 and TRBJ2-7; unclear D gene. Trimming stripped 2 bases from V and 2 bases from J, with 10 bases between. Germline V gives CDR1 SEHNR, CDR2 FQNEAQ (reference sequence). The length of the CDR3 is 14 residues. CDR3 coding DNA: TGTGCCAGCAGCTTAAGTCCCGCGCCCTACGAGCAGTACTTC. Amino acid sequence: CASSLSPAPYEQYF.

The J gene is TRBJ1-1, the V gene TRBV29-1; maybe TRBD1 (6 bases). CDR1 is SQVTM, CDR2 ANQGSEA, per germline. The CDR3 is made up of 15 amino acids. Deletions cut 6 bases from V and 6 bases from J, with 23 bases between. The CDR3: CSVVYVGGEGAEAFF. The CDR3 DNA reads TGCAGCGTAGTGTATGTAGGGGGGGAAGGAGCTGAAGCTTTCTTT.

The chain is built from TRBV9 and TRBJ2-2; the D is unclear. This CDR3 has 13 amino acids. Germline assignment: CDR1 SGDLS and CDR2 YYNGEE. The ends were cut back, 0 bases at V and 8 bases at J, with 8 bases in the middle. The CDR3 region has the DNA TGTGCCAGCAGCGTAGCTCATACTGGGGAGCTGTTTTTT. Protein: CASSVAHTGELFF.

V usage is TRBV5-1 and J usage is TRBJ1-3; no clear D. V was clipped by 6 bases and J by 0 bases, with 7 bases between them. This CDR3 is built from 13 residues. CDR1 is SGHRS, CDR2 YFSETQ, per germline. The CDR3 DNA sequence: TGCGCCAGCACGGCCCTCTCTGGAAACACCATATATTTT. This sequence encodes CASTALSGNTIYF.

The J gene is TRBJ2-7, the V gene TRBV6-5; 7 bases map to TRBD2. Per germline, CDR1 MNHEY and CDR2 SVGAGI. Unmatched junction bases numbered 9, after V lost 6 bases and J lost 4 bases. The CDR3 sequence is 14 residues long. In nucleotides, the CDR3 is TGTGCCAGCAGCCCCGGGAGGTATCTTTACGAGCAGTACTTC. Residues: CASSPGRYLYEQYF.

The chain joins TRBV11-3 to TRBJ1-1; D unresolved. The CDR3 is made up of 13 amino acids. Germline CDR1 reads SGHNT; CDR2 reads YENEEA. Trimming took off 5 bases at V and 6 bases at J, with 13 bases between the two ends. CDR3 in DNA: TGTGCCAGCAGCCGAAACCCCAAGGCTGAAGCTTTCTTT. Translating it yields CASSRNPKAEAFF.

The chain couples TRBV28 to TRBJ1-1, with D maybe TRBD1 (5 bases). V was shortened by 6 bases and J by 6 bases, with 8 bases between the two germline ends. This CDR3 contains 11 residues. CDR1 is MDHEN and CDR2 is SYDVKM in the germline V gene. The CDR3 nucleotides are TGTGCCAGCAGACAGGACTCTGAAGCTTTCTTT. Its translation: CASRQDSEAFF.

V usage is TRBV29-1 and J usage is TRBJ1-2, with no clear D. Germline V CDR1 and CDR2: SQVTM, ANQGSEA. V lost 6 bases, J lost 4 bases, and 15 bases lay in between. The CDR3 loop spans 13 amino acids. The CDR3 loop reads CSVRSLAGYGYTF. In nucleotides, the CDR3 is TGCAGCGTGAGGAGCCTGGCGGGCTATGGCTACACCTTC.

The chain uses TRBV4-2 and TRBJ1-3; D gene ambiguous. The CDR3 length is 16 residues. V lost 2 bases and J lost 0, with 11 bases in between. Per germline, CDR1 LGHNA and CDR2 YNFKEQ. CDR3 sequence: CASSQSLRVSGNTIYF. CDR3 in DNA: TGTGCCAGCAGCCAATCCCTCCGAGTCTCTGGAAACACCATATATTTT.

The chain combines TRBV15 with TRBJ2-2; D may match TRBD1 or TRBD2 (5 bases each). Deletions cut 5 bases from V and 5 bases from J, with 9 bases between. From germline, CDR1 is LNHNV and CDR2 YYDKDF (reference sequence). CDR3 length equals 13 residues. The CDR3 bases are TGTGCCACCAGCGGGGGTGGGACCGGGGAGCTGTTTTTT. This translates into CATSGGGTGELFF.

The chain couples TRBV4-3 to TRBJ2-5, with D unclear. Trimming cost V 6 bases and J 5 bases, with 13 bases left between them. Per the germline V gene, CDR1 is LGHNA and CDR2 is YSLEER. The CDR3 loop spans 13 amino acids. Written as DNA, the CDR3 is TGCGCCAGCAGTCCAAGAGCCAGGGAGACCCAGTACTTC. Protein: CASSPRARETQYF.

The J gene is TRBJ2-7, the V gene TRBV11-2; TRBD2 might be the D (5 bases). The CDR3 runs 16 residues. Germline CDR1 is SGHAT and CDR2 is FQNNGV. V was clipped by 1 base and J by 1 base, with 14 bases between them. CDR3 nucleotide sequence: TGTGCCAGCAGCTTAGCAGCGGTTACTACATCCTACGAGCAGTACTTC. It encodes CASSLAAVTTSYEQYF. Full variable domain (remainder filled in from reference TRBV11-2 and TRBJ2-7): EAGVAQSPRYKIIEKRQSVAFWCNPISGHATLYWYQQILGQGPKLLIQFQNNGVVDDSQLPKDRFSAERLKGVDSTLKIQPAKLEDSAVYLCASSLAAVTTSYEQYFGPGTRLTVT.

The rearrangement links TRBV6-1 to TRBJ1-5; D perhaps matches TRBD1 (6 bases). The CDR3 is 15 residues long. The ends were cut back, 0 bases at V and 2 bases at J, with 8 bases in the middle. Germline CDR1 MNHNS, CDR2 SASEGT. In nucleotides, the CDR3 is TGTGCCAGCAGTGAAGCGCCAGGGGGCAATCAGCCCCAGCATTTT. Translating it yields CASSEAPGGNQPQHF.

This chain connects TRBV19 to TRBJ1-1; D call uncertain. Looked up from germline, CDR1 is LNHDA and CDR2 is SQIVND (reference sequence). V dropped 0 bases and J dropped 4 bases, with 12 bases sitting between them. This CDR3 comprises 15 residues. The CDR3 bases are TGTGCCAGTAGTATAGATAGAGTAAAGGGCACTGAAGCTTTCTTT. This translates into CASSIDRVKGTEAFF.